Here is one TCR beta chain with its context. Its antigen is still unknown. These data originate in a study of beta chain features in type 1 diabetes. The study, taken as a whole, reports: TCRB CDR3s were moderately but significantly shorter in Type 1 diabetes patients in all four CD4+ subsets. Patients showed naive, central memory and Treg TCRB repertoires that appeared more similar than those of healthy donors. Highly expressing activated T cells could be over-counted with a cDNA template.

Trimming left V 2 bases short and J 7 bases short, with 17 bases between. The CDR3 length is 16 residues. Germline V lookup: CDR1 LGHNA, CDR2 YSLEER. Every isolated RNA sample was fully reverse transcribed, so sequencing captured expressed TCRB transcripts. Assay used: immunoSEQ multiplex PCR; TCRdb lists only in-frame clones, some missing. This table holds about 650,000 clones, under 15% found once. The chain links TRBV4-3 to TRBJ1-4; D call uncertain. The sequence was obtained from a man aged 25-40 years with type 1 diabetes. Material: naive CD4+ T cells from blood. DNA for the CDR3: TGCGCCAGCAGCCAATCGATGGCGGTTTTACGTGAAAAACTGTTTTTT. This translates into CASSQSMAVLREKLFF.